One sample yielded the 12 T cell receptor beta chains listed below, sequenced in a study of blood T cell repertoires in COVID-19. Method: immunoSEQ multiplex PCR; TCRdb's copy keeps in-frame clones and lacks some. The table has about 100,000 clones, around nine tenths seen once. The sample taken for sequencing was peripheral blood. These receptor sequences come from a woman at least 80 years old with acute or convalescent COVID-19.

This chain uses TRBV5-6 with TRBJ2-5; D gene ambiguous. V lost 0 bases and J 1 base, leaving 10 bases between the germline ends. This CDR3 contains 15 residues. CDR1 is SGHDT and CDR2 is YYEEEE in the germline V gene. CDR3 in DNA: TGTGCCAGCAGCTTGGTCATCAGAGGCCAAGAGACCCAGTACTTC. Amino acid sequence: CASSLVIRGQETQYF.

The count of this clone is one. The genes are TRBV5-1 and TRBJ2-3, with 8 positions matching TRBD2. V shed 4 bases, J shed 5 bases, and the junction held 9 bases outside the gene matches. Germline-derived CDR1 and CDR2 are SGHRS and YFSETQ. This CDR3 is 15 amino acids long. CDR3 sequence: CASSPGRGGQDTQYF. CDR3 nucleotides: TGCGCCAGCAGCCCGGGACGGGGGGGCCAAGATACGCAGTATTTT.

The chain joins TRBV6-5 to TRBJ1-2; tentatively, D is TRBD1 (6 bases). V lost 7 bases and J lost 4, with 16 bases in between. The CDR3 has 14 residues. Looked up from germline, CDR1 is MNHEY and CDR2 is SVGAGI. The CDR3 region has the DNA TGTGCCAGCACCCGAGATCGGACAGCCTATGGCTACACCTTC. Protein sequence: CASTRDRTAYGYTF.

This chain links TRBV6-2 or TRBV6-3 with TRBJ1-2; TRBD1 aligns across 9 bases. V gave up 6 bases and J gave up 4 bases; unmatched junction bases: 9. CDR1 is MNHEY and CDR2 is SVGEGT in the germline V gene. CDR3 size: 15 residues. CDR3 in amino acids: CASSPDRGYGYGYTF. The CDR3 bases are TGTGCCAGCAGCCCGGACAGGGGTTATGGCTATGGCTACACCTTC.

V is TRBV19 and J is TRBJ1-4, with 11 bases identical to TRBD1. This CDR3 has 18 amino acids. Per germline, CDR1 LNHDA and CDR2 SQIVND (reference sequence). With 3 bases clipped from V and 3 bases from J, the junction kept 9 bases outside the gene matches. CDR3 coding DNA: TGTGCCAGTAGTATGGGGACAGGGGGGGGTTCAGCTAATGAAAAACTGTTTTTT. It encodes CASSMGTGGGSANEKLFF. Complete variable domain (other parts from reference TRBV19 and TRBJ1-4): DGGITQSPKYLFRKEGQNVTLSCEQNLNHDAMYWYRQDPGQGLRLIYYSQIVNDFQKGDIAEGYSVSREKKESFPLTVTSAQKNPTAFYLCASSMGTGGGSANEKLFFGSGTQLSVL.

V gene TRBV4-2 combines with J gene TRBJ2-7; 14 bases match TRBD2. CDR1 and CDR2 (germline): LGHNA, YNFKEQ. CDR3 length: 17 residues. Trimming cost V 4 bases and J 1 base; bases outside gene matches: 6. CDR3 sequence reads: CASSLGTSGSGSYEQYF. The CDR3 nucleotides are TGTGCCAGCAGCCTTGGGACTAGCGGGAGCGGATCCTACGAGCAGTACTTC.

The chain uses TRBV29-1 and TRBJ1-2; TRBD1 matches at 7 bases. CDR1 and CDR2 (germline): SQVTM, ANQGSEA. Losses at the gene ends were 7 bases for V and 0 bases for J; bases not matched to a gene: 5. The CDR3 has 13 residues. The CDR3 protein is CSAGQLANYGYTF. CDR3 DNA: TGCAGCGCGGGACAGCTCGCTAACTATGGCTACACCTTC. The full variable domain, its missing parts supplied by reference TRBV29-1 and TRBJ1-2, is SAVISQKPSRDICQRGTSLTIQCQVDSQVTMMFWYRQQPGQSLTLIATANQGSEATYESGFVIDKFPISRPNLTFSTLTVSNMSPEDSSIYLCSAGQLANYGYTFGSGTRLTVV.

The chain combines TRBV10-3 with TRBJ1-5; tentatively, D is TRBD1 (5 bases). Germline V gene data show CDR1 as ENHRY and CDR2 as SYGVKD. CDR3 size: 16 residues. V lost 2 bases and J 1 base, leaving 12 bases between the germline ends. The DNA of the CDR3 is TGTGCCATCAGTGAGGGGGTAGCAGGGAGCAATCAGCCCCAGCATTTT. The encoded protein is CAISEGVAGSNQPQHF.

This rearrangement joins TRBV5-5 to TRBJ2-7; TRBD2 agrees at 12 bases. CDR3 length: 15 amino acids. CDR1 is SGHKS, CDR2 YYEKEE, per germline (reference sequence). The V segment lost 4 bases and the J segment 4 bases; nucleotides outside the gene matches: 6. For the CDR3, the DNA is TGTGCCAGCAGCCAGACTAGCGGGAGTCTTTACGAGCAGTACTTC. This encodes CASSQTSGSLYEQYF.

This chain connects TRBV3-1 (or the pseudogene TRBV3-2) to TRBJ1-2; 8 bases are shared with TRBD1. Trimming removed 5 bases from V and 8 bases from J; junction bases left unmatched: 10. Germline V gene sequence: CDR1 LGHDT, CDR2 YNNKEL (reference sequence). The length of the CDR3 is 14 residues. Here the CDR3 reads CASSLRTGKSGYTF. As DNA, the CDR3 is TGTGCCAGCAGCTTACGGACAGGGAAGAGCGGCTACACCTTC.

The genes are TRBV7-2 and TRBJ2-1, with a weak D call TRBD1 (6 bases). Between the trimmed V and J ends, which lost 5 bases and 7 bases, there was a span of 12 bases. The CDR3 is 13 residues long. The germline V gene has CDR1 SGHTA and CDR2 FQGNSA. DNA for the CDR3: TGTGCCAGCAGCCCCCTCACAGGGAATGAGCAGTTCTTC. The encoded protein is CASSPLTGNEQFF. Combining the CDR3 with reference TRBV7-2 and TRBJ2-1 gives the whole variable domain GAGVSQSPSNKVTEKGKDVELRCDPISGHTALYWYRQSLGQGLEFLIYFQGNSAPDKSGLPSDRFSAERTGGSVSTLTIQRTQQEDSAVYLCASSPLTGNEQFFGPGTRLTVL.

The CDR3 sequence is CASSPRTGYNEKLFF. The CDR3 DNA follows: TGTGCCAGCAGCCCCCGGACAGGTTATAATGAAAAACTGTTTTTT. V gene TRBV9 combines with J gene TRBJ1-4; 7 bases fit TRBD1. V dropped 4 bases and J dropped 4; count of bases not matched to a gene: 7. In germline, CDR1 is SGDLS, CDR2 YYNGEE. The CDR3 extends over 15 amino acids.